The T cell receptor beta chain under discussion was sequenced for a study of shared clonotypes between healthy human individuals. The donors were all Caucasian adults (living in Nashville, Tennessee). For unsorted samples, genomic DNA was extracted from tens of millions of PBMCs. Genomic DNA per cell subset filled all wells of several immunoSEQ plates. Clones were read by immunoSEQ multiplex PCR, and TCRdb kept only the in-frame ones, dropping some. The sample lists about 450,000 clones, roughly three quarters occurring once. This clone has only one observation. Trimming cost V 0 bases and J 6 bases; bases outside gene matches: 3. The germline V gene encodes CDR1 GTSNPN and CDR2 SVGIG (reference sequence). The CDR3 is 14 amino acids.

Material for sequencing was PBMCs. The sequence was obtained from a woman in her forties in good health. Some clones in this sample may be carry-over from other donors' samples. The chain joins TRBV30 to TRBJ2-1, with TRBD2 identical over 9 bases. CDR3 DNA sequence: TGTGCCTGGAGTGTAAAACTAGCGGGCAATGAGCAGTTCTTC. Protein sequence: CAWSVKLAGNEQFF. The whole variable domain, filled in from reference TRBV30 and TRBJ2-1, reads SQTIHQWPATLVQPVGSPLSLECTVEGTSNPNLYWYRQAAGRGLQLLFYSVGIGQISSEVPQNLSASRPQDRQFILSSKKLLLSDSGFYLCAWSVKLAGNEQFFGPGTRLTVL.